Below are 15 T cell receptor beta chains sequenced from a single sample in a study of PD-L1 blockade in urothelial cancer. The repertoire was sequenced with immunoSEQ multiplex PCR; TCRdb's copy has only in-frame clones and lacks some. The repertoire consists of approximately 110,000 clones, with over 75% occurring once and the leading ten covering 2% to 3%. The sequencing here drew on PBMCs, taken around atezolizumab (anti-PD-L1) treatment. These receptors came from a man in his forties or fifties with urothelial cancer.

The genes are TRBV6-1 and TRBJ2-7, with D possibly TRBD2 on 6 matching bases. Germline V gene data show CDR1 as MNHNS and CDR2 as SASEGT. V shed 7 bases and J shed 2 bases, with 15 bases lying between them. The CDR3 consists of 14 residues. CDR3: CASTLWGETYEQYF. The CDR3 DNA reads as TGTGCCAGCACCCTCTGGGGGGAGACCTACGAGCAGTACTTC.

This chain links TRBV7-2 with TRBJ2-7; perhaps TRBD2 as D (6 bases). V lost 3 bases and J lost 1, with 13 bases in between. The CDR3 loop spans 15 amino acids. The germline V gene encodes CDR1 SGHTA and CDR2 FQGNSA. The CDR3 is CASSFPRENSYEQYF. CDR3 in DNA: TGTGCCAGCAGCTTCCCCCGGGAGAATTCCTACGAGCAGTACTTC.

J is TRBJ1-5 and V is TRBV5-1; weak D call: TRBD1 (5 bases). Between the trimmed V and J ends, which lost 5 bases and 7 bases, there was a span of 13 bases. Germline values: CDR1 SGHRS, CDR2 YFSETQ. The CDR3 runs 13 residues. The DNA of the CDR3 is TGCGCCAGCAGTCTGGGGGGAGAACAGCCCCAGCATTTT. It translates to CASSLGGEQPQHF.

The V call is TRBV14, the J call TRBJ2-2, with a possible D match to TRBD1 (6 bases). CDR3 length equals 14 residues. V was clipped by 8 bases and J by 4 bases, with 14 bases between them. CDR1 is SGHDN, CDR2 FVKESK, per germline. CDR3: CASGGRGITGELFF. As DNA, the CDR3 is TGTGCCAGCGGCGGCAGGGGAATCACCGGGGAGCTGTTTTTT.

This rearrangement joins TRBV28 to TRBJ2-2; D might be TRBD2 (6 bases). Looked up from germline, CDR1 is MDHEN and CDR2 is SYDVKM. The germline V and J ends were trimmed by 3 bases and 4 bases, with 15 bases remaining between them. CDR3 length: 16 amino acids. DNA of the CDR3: TGTGCCAGCAGTTTCCCGGTGGGAGCGGGCACCGGGGAGCTGTTTTTT. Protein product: CASSFPVGAGTGELFF.

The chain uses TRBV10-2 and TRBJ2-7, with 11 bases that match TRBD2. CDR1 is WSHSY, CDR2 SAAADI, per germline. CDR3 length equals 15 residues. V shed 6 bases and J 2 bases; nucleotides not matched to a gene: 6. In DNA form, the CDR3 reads TGCGCCAGCAGGACCGGGACTAGCGGTCCCTACGAGCAGTACTTC. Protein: CASRTGTSGPYEQYF.

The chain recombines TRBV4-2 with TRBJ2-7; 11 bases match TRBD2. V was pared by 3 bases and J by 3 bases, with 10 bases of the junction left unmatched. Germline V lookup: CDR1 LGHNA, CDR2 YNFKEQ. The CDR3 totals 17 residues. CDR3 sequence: CASSQGRLAGTVYEQYF. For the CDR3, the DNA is TGTGCCAGCAGCCAGGGCCGACTAGCGGGAACGGTCTACGAGCAGTACTTC.

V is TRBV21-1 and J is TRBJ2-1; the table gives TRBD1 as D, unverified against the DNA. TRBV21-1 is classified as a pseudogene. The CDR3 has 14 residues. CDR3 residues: CASSTDRAYNEQFF. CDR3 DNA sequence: TGTGCCAGCAGCACCGACAGGGCCTACAATGAGCAGTTCTTC.

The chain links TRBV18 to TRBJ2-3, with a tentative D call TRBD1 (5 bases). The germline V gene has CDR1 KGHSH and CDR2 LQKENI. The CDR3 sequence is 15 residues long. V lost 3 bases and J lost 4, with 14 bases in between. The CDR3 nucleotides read TGTGCCAGCTCACCGGGGCCACCCAACCCAGATACGCAGTATTTT. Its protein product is CASSPGPPNPDTQYF.

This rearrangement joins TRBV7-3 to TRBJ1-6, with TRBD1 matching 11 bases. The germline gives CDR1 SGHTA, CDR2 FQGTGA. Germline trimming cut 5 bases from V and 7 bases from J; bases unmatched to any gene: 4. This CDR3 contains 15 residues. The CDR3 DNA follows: TGTGCCAGCAGCATGGGGACAGGGGGAAATTCACCCCTCCACTTT. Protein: CASSMGTGGNSPLHF.

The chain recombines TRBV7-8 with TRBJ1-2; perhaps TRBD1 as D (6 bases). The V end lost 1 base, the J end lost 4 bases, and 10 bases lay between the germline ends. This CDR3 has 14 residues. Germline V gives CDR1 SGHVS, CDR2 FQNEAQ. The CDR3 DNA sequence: TGTGCCAGCAGCTTAGTTCAGGGGACCTATGGCTACACCTTC. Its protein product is CASSLVQGTYGYTF.

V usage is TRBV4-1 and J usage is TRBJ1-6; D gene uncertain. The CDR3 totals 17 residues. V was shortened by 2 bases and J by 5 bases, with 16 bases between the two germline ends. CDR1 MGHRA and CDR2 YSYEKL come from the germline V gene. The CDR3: CASSQKLVVLDNSPLHF. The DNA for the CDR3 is TGCGCCAGCAGCCAAAAGTTGGTCGTACTGGATAATTCACCCCTCCACTTT.

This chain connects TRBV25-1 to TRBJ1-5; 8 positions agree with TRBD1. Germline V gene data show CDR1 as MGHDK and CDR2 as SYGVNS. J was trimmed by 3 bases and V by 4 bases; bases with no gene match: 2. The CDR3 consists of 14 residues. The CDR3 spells CASSATGVNQPQHF. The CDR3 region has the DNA TGTGCCAGCAGTGCGACAGGGGTCAATCAGCCCCAGCATTTT.

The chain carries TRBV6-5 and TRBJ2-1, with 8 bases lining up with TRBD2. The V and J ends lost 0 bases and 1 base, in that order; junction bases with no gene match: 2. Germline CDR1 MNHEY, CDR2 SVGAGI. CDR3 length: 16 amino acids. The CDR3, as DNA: TGTGCCAGCAGTTACTCAGCTAGCGGGTCCTACAATGAGCAGTTCTTC. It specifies CASSYSASGSYNEQFF.

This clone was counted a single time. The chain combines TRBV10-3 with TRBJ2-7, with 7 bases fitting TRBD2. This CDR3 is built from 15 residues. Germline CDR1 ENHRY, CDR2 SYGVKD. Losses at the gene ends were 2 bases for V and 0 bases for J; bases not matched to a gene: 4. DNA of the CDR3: TGTGCCATCAGTGAGACTGGCGGGAGCTCCTACGAGCAGTACTTC. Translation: CAISETGGSSYEQYF.